This T cell receptor (beta chain) was sequenced for a study of T-cell memory formation after mild COVID-19. Germline V gene sequence: CDR1 MNHEY, CDR2 SVGEGT. The ends lost 7 bases at V and 3 bases at J; junction bases unmatched: 14. CDR3 size: 16 residues. Using its own MiXCR run on the 5' RACE reads, TCRdb lists one record per CDR3 protein. The sample lists approximately 150,000 distinct CDR3 sequences; roughly 15% were seen once. V gene TRBV6-2 or TRBV6-3 combines with J gene TRBJ2-7, with 8 bases aligning to TRBD2. Sequencing used PBMCs or a T cell subset sorted from them (not recorded which). The TCR was taken from an adult woman who had mild COVID-19 (a few samples of this study predate the infection). Cell type and time point are not known. CDR3 nucleotide sequence: TGTGCCAGCACCGGGGGGGGAGCGGGCGCGTACTACGAGCAGTACTTC. Its protein product is CASTGGGAGAYYEQYF.